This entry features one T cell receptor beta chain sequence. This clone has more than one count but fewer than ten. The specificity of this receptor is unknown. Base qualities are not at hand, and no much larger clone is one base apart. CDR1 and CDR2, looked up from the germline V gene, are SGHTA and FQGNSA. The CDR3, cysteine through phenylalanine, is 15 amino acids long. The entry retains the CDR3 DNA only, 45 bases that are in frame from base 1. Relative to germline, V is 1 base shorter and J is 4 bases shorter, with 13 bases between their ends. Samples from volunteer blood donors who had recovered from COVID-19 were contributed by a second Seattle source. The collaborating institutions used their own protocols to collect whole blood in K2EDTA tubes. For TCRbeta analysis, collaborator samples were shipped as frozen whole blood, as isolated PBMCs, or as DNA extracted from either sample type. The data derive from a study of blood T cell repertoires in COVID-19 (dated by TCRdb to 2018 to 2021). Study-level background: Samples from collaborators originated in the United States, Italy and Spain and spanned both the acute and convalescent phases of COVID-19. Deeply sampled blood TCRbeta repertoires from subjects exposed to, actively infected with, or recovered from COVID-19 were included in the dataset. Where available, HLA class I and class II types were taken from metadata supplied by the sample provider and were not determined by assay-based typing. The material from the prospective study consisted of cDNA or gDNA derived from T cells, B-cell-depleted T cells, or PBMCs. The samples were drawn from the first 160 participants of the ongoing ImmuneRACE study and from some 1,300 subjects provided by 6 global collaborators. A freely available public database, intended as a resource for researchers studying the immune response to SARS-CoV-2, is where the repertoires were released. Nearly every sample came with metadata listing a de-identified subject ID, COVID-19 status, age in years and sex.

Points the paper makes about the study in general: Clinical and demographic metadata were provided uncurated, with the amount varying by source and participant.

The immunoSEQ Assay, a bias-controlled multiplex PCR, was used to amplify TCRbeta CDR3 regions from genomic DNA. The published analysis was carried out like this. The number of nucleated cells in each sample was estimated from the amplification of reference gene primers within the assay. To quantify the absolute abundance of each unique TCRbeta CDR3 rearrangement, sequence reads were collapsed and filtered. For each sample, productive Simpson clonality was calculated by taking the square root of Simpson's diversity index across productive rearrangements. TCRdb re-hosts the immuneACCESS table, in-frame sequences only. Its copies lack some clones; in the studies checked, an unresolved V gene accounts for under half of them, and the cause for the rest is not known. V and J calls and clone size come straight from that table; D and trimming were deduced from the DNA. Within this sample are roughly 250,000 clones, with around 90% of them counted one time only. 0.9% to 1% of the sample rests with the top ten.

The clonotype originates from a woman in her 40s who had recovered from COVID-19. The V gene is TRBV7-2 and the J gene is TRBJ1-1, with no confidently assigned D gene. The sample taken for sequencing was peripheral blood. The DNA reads TGTGCCAGCAGCTTAGTCCGGAGCACCGGCACTGAAGCTTTCTTT. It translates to CASSLVRSTGTEAFF.